These 27 T cell receptor beta chains were sequenced from one sample in a study of Tregs in tolerant kidney transplant recipients. Method: immunoSEQ multiplex PCR; TCRdb's copy keeps in-frame clones and lacks some. The sample contains fewer than 150,000 clones, 85% to 95% of which appear only once. Sequencing used CD4+ T cells from blood. These receptors came from a human donor in good health.

The J gene is TRBJ1-1, the V gene TRBV2; TRBD1 aligns across 7 bases. The CDR3 is 14 amino acids. CDR1 and CDR2 from the germline V gene are SNHLY and FYNNEI. V lost 7 bases to trimming and J lost 4 bases; unmatched junction nucleotides: 9. CDR3 sequence reads: CASTSQGEGTEAFF. The CDR3 DNA sequence: TGTGCCAGCACCTCTCAGGGGGAGGGCACTGAAGCTTTCTTT.

This clone appeared once. J is TRBJ1-2 and V is TRBV10-2, with D perhaps matching TRBD1 (6 bases). The V gene's germline CDR1 is WSHSY and CDR2 SAAADI. V dropped 4 bases and J dropped 7 bases, with 10 bases sitting between them. The CDR3 covers 12 residues. The CDR3 is CASSVEGGGYTF. CDR3 nucleotides: TGCGCCAGCAGTGTCGAGGGGGGTGGCTACACCTTC.

The chain is built from TRBV13 and TRBJ2-4; D is uncertain. With 5 bases removed from V and 2 bases from J, the gap between germline ends came to 16 bases. The CDR3 consists of 16 residues. Germline CDR1 PRHDT, CDR2 FYEKMQ (reference sequence). The CDR3 sequence is CASSPGYQSSKNIQYF. In nucleotides, the CDR3 is TGTGCCAGCAGCCCAGGATACCAATCATCCAAAAACATTCAGTACTTC.

The rearrangement links TRBV18 to TRBJ2-1; 7 nucleotides align to TRBD1. Germline values: CDR1 KGHSH, CDR2 LQKENI. The trim removed 5 bases at V and 5 bases at J, leaving 6 bases unmatched. The CDR3 has 14 residues. This CDR3 reads CASSAYTGDNEQFF. CDR3 bases: TGTGCCAGCTCAGCCTACACAGGGGACAATGAGCAGTTCTTC.

The chain carries TRBV5-1 and TRBJ2-5; 8 bases map to TRBD1. From germline, CDR1 is SGHRS and CDR2 YFSETQ. This CDR3 has 15 residues. V gave up 0 bases and J gave up 2 bases; unmatched junction bases: 3. The CDR3 DNA is TGCGCCAGCAGCTTGGCGGACAGGGTTCAAGAGACCCAGTACTTC. Its translation: CASSLADRVQETQYF.

The genes are TRBV5-1 and TRBJ1-1; D remains ambiguous. CDR3 length equals 15 residues. Looked up from germline, CDR1 is SGHRS and CDR2 is YFSETQ. The V end was cut by 0 bases, the J end by 4 bases, with 13 bases between. CDR3 nucleotides: TGCGCCAGCAGCTTGGGCAGCGGGGAAAGCACTGAAGCTTTCTTT. Translation gives CASSLGSGESTEAFF.

V usage is TRBV4-1 and J usage is TRBJ1-4; D not certain. In germline, CDR1 is MGHRA, CDR2 YSYEKL. This CDR3 is 14 amino acids long. V lost 0 bases and J lost 8, with 10 bases in between. The CDR3 spells CASSQDGRLEKLFF. The CDR3 nucleotides read TGCGCCAGCAGCCAAGATGGCAGGTTGGAAAAACTGTTTTTT.

The chain employs TRBV19 and TRBJ1-1; D uncertain. Trimming stripped 9 bases from V and 6 bases from J, with 17 bases between. The CDR3 is 13 amino acids. CDR1 is LNHDA and CDR2 is SQIVND in the germline V gene (reference sequence). CDR3: CASQLRPVAEAFF. The CDR3 DNA reads TGTGCCAGCCAATTACGACCCGTCGCTGAAGCTTTCTTT. Combining the CDR3 with reference TRBV19 and TRBJ1-1 gives the whole variable domain DGGITQSPKYLFRKEGQNVTLSCEQNLNHDAMYWYRQDPGQGLRLIYYSQIVNDFQKGDIAEGYSVSREKKESFPLTVTSAQKNPTAFYLCASQLRPVAEAFFGQGTRLTVV.

The V call is TRBV20-1, the J call TRBJ2-3; D unresolved. The CDR3 spans 11 residues. Between the trimmed V and J ends, which lost 8 bases and 0 bases, there was a span of 6 bases. CDR1 and CDR2 from the germline V gene are DFQATT and SNEGSKA (reference sequence). CDR3 DNA sequence: TGCAGTCCACATAGCACAGATACGCAGTATTTT. This codes for CSPHSTDTQYF.

V usage is TRBV6-5 and J usage is TRBJ2-5; 12 bases align to TRBD1. V dropped 9 bases and J dropped 5; count of bases not matched to a gene: 4. The CDR3 is made up of 13 amino acids. CDR1 and CDR2 (germline): MNHEY, SVGAGI. The CDR3, as DNA: TGTGCCAGTGGGACAGGGGGCCGGGAGACCCAGTACTTC. Its translation is CASGTGGRETQYF.

The chain carries TRBV29-1 and TRBJ2-3; D is possibly TRBD2 (6 bases). Germline V gene data show CDR1 as SQVTM and CDR2 as ANQGSEA. Trimming took off 1 base at V and 2 bases at J, with 10 bases between the two ends. The CDR3 has 14 amino acids. The CDR3 loop reads CSVEAGDFTDTQYF. The CDR3 DNA is TGCAGCGTTGAAGCGGGAGACTTCACAGATACGCAGTATTTT.

This rearrangement joins TRBV5-1 to TRBJ2-5; 12 nucleotides agree with TRBD2. Trimming took 0 bases from V and 3 from J; bases not matched to a gene: 3. The CDR3 length is 16 residues. Per the germline V gene, CDR1 is SGHRS and CDR2 is YFSETQ. CDR3 loop: CASSLALAGGEETQYF. In nucleotides, the CDR3 is TGCGCCAGCAGCTTGGCACTAGCGGGAGGAGAAGAGACCCAGTACTTC.

The chain joins TRBV30 to TRBJ2-5, with 8 bases that match TRBD1. CDR3 length: 15 residues. The V gene end was trimmed by 3 bases and the J gene end by 2 bases; junction bases not matched to a gene: 8. CDR1 is GTSNPN and CDR2 is SVGIG in the germline V gene (reference sequence). In DNA, the CDR3 is TGTGCCTGGAGCTCGGACAGGGCCTATCAAGAGACCCAGTACTTC. Its translation: CAWSSDRAYQETQYF.

The chain carries TRBV19 and TRBJ1-2, with no clear D. There are 12 residues in the CDR3. Germline CDR1 is LNHDA and CDR2 is SQIVND (reference sequence). Trimming left V 8 bases short and J 6 bases short, with 13 bases between. The CDR3: CASYRASDGYTF. As DNA, the CDR3 is TGTGCCAGTTACCGGGCGTCGGATGGCTACACCTTC. Together with reference TRBV19 and TRBJ1-2, the CDR3 gives the full variable domain: DGGITQSPKYLFRKEGQNVTLSCEQNLNHDAMYWYRQDPGQGLRLIYYSQIVNDFQKGDIAEGYSVSREKKESFPLTVTSAQKNPTAFYLCASYRASDGYTFGSGTRLTVV.

J is TRBJ2-1 and V is TRBV11-1; D is undetermined. The V gene's germline CDR1 is SGHAT and CDR2 FQDESV (reference sequence). Trimming took 3 bases from V and 5 from J, leaving 14 bases between them. The CDR3 runs 15 residues. This CDR3 is CASSFEQAGNNEQFF. The CDR3, as DNA: TGTGCCAGCAGCTTCGAACAAGCTGGGAACAATGAGCAGTTCTTC.

V gene TRBV2 combines with J gene TRBJ2-1; D tentatively fits TRBD1 or TRBD2 (5 bases each). Trimming pared 5 bases from V and 7 bases from J, leaving 9 bases between. This CDR3 has 12 residues. CDR1 is SNHLY and CDR2 is FYNNEI in the germline V gene. CDR3 DNA: TGTGCCAGCAGTAGGGACCGGAATGAGCAGTTCTTC. It translates to CASSRDRNEQFF.

The V call is TRBV14, the J call TRBJ1-2; possible D gene TRBD1, 6 bases. V shed 4 bases and J shed 9 bases, with 18 bases lying between them. The germline CDR1 and CDR2 sequences are SGHDN and FVKESK. CDR3 length: 14 amino acids. The CDR3 DNA reads TGTGCCAGCAGCCTTAAGGGGGGGGCGGCGAGCTACACCTTC. It yields the protein CASSLKGGAASYTF.

The V and J genes are TRBV14 and TRBJ1-1; tentatively, D is TRBD1 (5 bases). Germline lookup yields CDR1 SGHDN and CDR2 FVKESK. The CDR3 consists of 14 residues. V shed 1 base and J shed 2 bases, with 8 bases lying between them. Written as DNA, the CDR3 is TGTGCCAGCAGCCAAGTCCAGGGCAACACTGAAGCTTTCTTT. Its translation is CASSQVQGNTEAFF.

The rearrangement links TRBV5-1 to TRBJ2-7; tentative D call: TRBD2 (5 bases). The CDR3 is 13 residues long. Germline-derived CDR1 and CDR2 are SGHRS and YFSETQ. With 3 bases removed from V and 1 base from J, the gap between germline ends came to 8 bases. CDR3 residues: CASSSTSSYEQYF. CDR3 DNA sequence: TGCGCCAGCAGCTCTACTAGTTCCTACGAGCAGTACTTC. The full variable domain, with the rest looked up from reference TRBV5-1 and TRBJ2-7, is KAGVTQTPRYLIKTRGQQVTLSCSPISGHRSVSWYQQTPGQGLQFLFEYFSETQRNKGNFPGRFSGRQFSNSRSEMNVSTLELGDSALYLCASSSTSSYEQYFGPGTRLTVT.

The chain carries TRBV5-1 and TRBJ2-5; a weak D match, TRBD2 (5 bases). The CDR3 totals 13 residues. Trimming removed 2 bases from V and 3 bases from J, with 8 bases in between. CDR1 SGHRS and CDR2 YFSETQ come from the germline V gene. The CDR3 region has the DNA TGCGCCAGCAGCTTCGGGGTCGAAGAGACCCAGTACTTC. This codes for CASSFGVEETQYF.

A single count supports this clone. This sequence joins TRBV18 and TRBJ2-2; 12 nucleotides line up with TRBD2. Germline V gene data show CDR1 as KGHSH and CDR2 as LQKENI. This CDR3 has 16 residues. The V and J ends lost 4 bases and 2 bases, in that order; junction bases with no gene match: 2. CDR3 loop: CASSRTSGTNTGELFF. CDR3 nucleotides: TGTGCCAGCTCACGGACTAGCGGGACAAACACCGGGGAGCTGTTTTTT. Complete variable domain (other parts from reference TRBV18 and TRBJ2-2): NAGVMQNPRHLVRRRGQEARLRCSPMKGHSHVYWYRQLPEEGLKFMVYLQKENIIDESGMPKERFSAEFPKEGPSILRIQQVVRGDSAAYFCASSRTSGTNTGELFFGEGSRLTVL.

The chain couples TRBV2 to TRBJ1-2; 7 nucleotides agree with TRBD1. The V segment lost 6 bases and the J segment 2 bases; nucleotides outside the gene matches: 12. Germline V gene lookup returns CDR1 SNHLY and CDR2 FYNNEI. The CDR3 contains 16 residues. In DNA form, the CDR3 reads TGTGCCAGCAGCCGGGAGACAGGGCCAGTGAACTATGGCTACACCTTC. Encoded protein: CASSRETGPVNYGYTF.

This clone was detected only once. This rearrangement joins TRBV6-1 to TRBJ2-1; D might be TRBD1 or TRBD2, each matching 6 bases. This CDR3 spans 15 amino acids. V was trimmed by 5 bases and J by 5 bases, leaving 16 bases between them. Germline lookup yields CDR1 MNHNS and CDR2 SASEGT. CDR3 DNA sequence: TGTGCCAGCAGTCTGTTGGGGGGCGTTAACAATGAGCAGTTCTTC. Amino acids: CASSLLGGVNNEQFF.

The V call is TRBV27, the J call TRBJ2-7; D possibly corresponds to TRBD2 (5 bases). The germline V and J ends were trimmed by 6 bases and 0 bases, with 12 bases remaining between them. Per germline, CDR1 MNHEY and CDR2 SMNVEV (reference sequence). There are 14 residues in the CDR3. The DNA for the CDR3 is TGTGCCAGCAGGGGGAGAAGTGGCTCCTACGAGCAGTACTTC. Its protein product is CASRGRSGSYEQYF.

This clone was counted a few times. The chain joins TRBV4-1 to TRBJ2-7, with TRBD2 matching 8 bases. The CDR3 is 13 amino acids. CDR1 MGHRA and CDR2 YSYEKL come from the germline V gene. V lost 5 bases to trimming and J lost 3 bases; unmatched junction nucleotides: 3. This CDR3 is CASSVGTSYEQYF. DNA of the CDR3: TGCGCCAGCAGCGTCGGGACTAGCTACGAGCAGTACTTC.

This chain links TRBV21-1 with TRBJ2-1; no check of the table's D call, TRBD2, against the DNA was made. TRBV21-1 is a known pseudogene. The CDR3 has 15 amino acids. CDR3 DNA: TGTGCCAGCAGCAGACGACTAGCGGGACTAAATGAGCAGTTCTTC. Translating gives CASSRRLAGLNEQFF.

The chain is built from TRBV6-1 and TRBJ2-2, with a possible D match to TRBD2 (6 bases). The CDR3 has 15 residues. Germline lookup yields CDR1 MNHNS and CDR2 SASEGT. The V and J ends lost 9 bases and 1 base respectively, with 15 bases between them. CDR3 sequence: CASTGLSLNTGELFF. CDR3 coding DNA: TGTGCCAGTACGGGACTTTCTCTGAACACCGGGGAGCTGTTTTTT.